This entry is about one T cell receptor (beta chain). No antigen is known for it. This CDR3 comprises 13 residues. V shed 7 bases and J shed 2 bases, with 10 bases lying between them. Germline CDR1 LNHDA, CDR2 SQIVND (reference sequence). This sample was included in a study of T cell responses to AZD1222 COVID-19 vaccine. Notes on the study in general: Dominant CD4 TCR responses targeted spike regions 160-218 and 743-854.

Sequencing was performed with immunoSEQ multiplex PCR; in TCRdb, only in-frame clones are kept and a portion is missing. The table records about 100,000 clones, 87% of them present only once. This material consisted of peripheral blood, taken on day 0 of AZD1222 vaccination. V usage is TRBV19 and J usage is TRBJ2-3, with a weak D call TRBD2 (5 bases). The origin of this receptor is an adult in good health. The CDR3, as DNA: TGTGCCAGTAAAGAGAGGGACACAGATACGCAGTATTTT. It codes for CASKERDTDTQYF.